A single sample gave rise to the 5 T cell receptor beta chains below, sequenced in a study of blood T cells in healthy people across ages. For the second PCR, which ran for roughly 6 to 11 cycles, a sample-barcoded 5' primer and a J-beta primer mix were used. Each CDR3 protein is one row after TCRdb ran MiXCR on the 5' RACE reads. The table lists hundreds of thousands of distinct CDR3 sequences, approximately 49% of them singletons, with roughly 31% in the top ten. Sequencing was done on a sample of blood. Every receptor here comes from an older woman in good health.

The chain links TRBV5-1 to TRBJ2-1, with D possibly being TRBD2 (5 bases). The J call may be faulty, since TRBJ2-7 better matches the DNA end. Per germline, CDR1 SGHRS and CDR2 YFSETQ. This CDR3 region has 15 residues. CDR3 sequence: CASSTRERSYNEQYF. CDR3 DNA sequence: TGCGCCAGCAGCACCCGGGAAAGGTCATACAATGAGCAGTACTTC.

J is TRBJ1-2 and V is TRBV2; D ambiguous. The CDR3 covers 14 residues. CDR1 and CDR2 (germline): SNHLY, FYNNEI. Trimming removed 3 bases at V and 4 bases at J, with 12 bases between. CDR3 amino acids: CASSEKGRFYGYTF. Written as DNA, the CDR3 is TGTGCCAGCAGTGAGAAGGGCAGATTCTATGGCTACACCTTC. The whole variable domain, filled in from reference TRBV2 and TRBJ1-2, reads EPEVTQTPSHQVTQMGQEVILRCVPISNHLYFYWYRQILGQKVEFLVSFYNNEISEKSEIFDDQFSVERPDGSNFTLKIRSTKLEDSAMYFCASSEKGRFYGYTFGSGTRLTVV.

The CDR3 is CASSSSGTGSNEQYF. CDR3 sequence (DNA): TGTGCCAGCAGCTCCTCCGGGACAGGGTCGAACGAGCAGTACTTC. V is TRBV7-9 and J is TRBJ2-5, with 9 bases lining up with TRBD1. The J call may not be correct, given that the DNA end is closer to TRBJ2-7. This CDR3 comprises 15 residues. The V gene's germline CDR1 is SEHNR and CDR2 FQNEAQ (reference sequence).

The chain is built from TRBV20-1 and TRBJ2-1, with D possibly being TRBD1 (6 bases). With the DNA end fitting TRBJ2-7 better, the J assignment may be wrong. The CDR3 is 14 amino acids. Germline CDR1 and CDR2: DFQATT and SNEGSKA (reference sequence). The CDR3 loop is CSASLTGSYNEQYF. In DNA, the CDR3 is TGCAGTGCTAGCTTGACAGGATCCTACAATGAGCAGTACTTC.

This clonotype was seen more than once but under ten times. This sequence joins TRBV30 and TRBJ1-2; D is unresolved. The germline V gene has CDR1 GTSNPN and CDR2 SVGIG (reference sequence). The CDR3 length is 14 residues. V lost 0 bases, J lost 8 bases, and 16 bases lay in between. In DNA, the CDR3 is TGTGCCTGGAGTGTACTCCGGGCAGCGGGAGGCTACACCTTC. It translates to CAWSVLRAAGGYTF.